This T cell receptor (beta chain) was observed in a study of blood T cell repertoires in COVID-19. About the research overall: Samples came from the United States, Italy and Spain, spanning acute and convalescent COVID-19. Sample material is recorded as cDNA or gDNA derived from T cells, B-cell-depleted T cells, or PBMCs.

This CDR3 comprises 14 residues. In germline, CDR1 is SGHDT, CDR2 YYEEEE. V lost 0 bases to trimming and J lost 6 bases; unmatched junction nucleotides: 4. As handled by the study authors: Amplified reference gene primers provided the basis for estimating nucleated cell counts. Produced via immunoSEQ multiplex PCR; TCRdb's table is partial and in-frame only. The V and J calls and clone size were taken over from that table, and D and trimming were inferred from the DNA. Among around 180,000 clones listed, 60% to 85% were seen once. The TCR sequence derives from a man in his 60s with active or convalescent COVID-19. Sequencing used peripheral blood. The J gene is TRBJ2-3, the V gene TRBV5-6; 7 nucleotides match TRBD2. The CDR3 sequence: CASSLGGRSDTQYF. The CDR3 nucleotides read TGTGCCAGCAGCTTGGGCGGGAGATCTGATACGCAGTATTTT. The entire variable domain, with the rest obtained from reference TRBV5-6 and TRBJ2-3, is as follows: DAGVTQSPTHLIKTRGQQVTLRCSPKSGHDTVSWYQQALGQGPQFIFQYYEEEERQRGNFPDRFSGHQFPNYSSELNVNALLLGDSALYLCASSLGGRSDTQYFGPGTRLTVL.